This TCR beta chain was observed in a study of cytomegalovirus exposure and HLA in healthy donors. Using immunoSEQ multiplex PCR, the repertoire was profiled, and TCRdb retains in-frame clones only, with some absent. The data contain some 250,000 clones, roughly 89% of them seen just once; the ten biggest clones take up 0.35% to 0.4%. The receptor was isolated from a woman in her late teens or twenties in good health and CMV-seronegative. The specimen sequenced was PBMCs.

DNA of the CDR3: TGTGCCAGCAGTCTACTAGCGGGGGCATACAATGAGCAGTTCTTC. Residues: CASSLLAGAYNEQFF. This chain links TRBV27 with TRBJ2-1; 11 bases are a match to TRBD2. The germline gives CDR1 MNHEY, CDR2 SMNVEV (reference sequence). V lost 5 bases and J lost 4; bases outside the gene matches: 4. The CDR3 consists of 15 residues.